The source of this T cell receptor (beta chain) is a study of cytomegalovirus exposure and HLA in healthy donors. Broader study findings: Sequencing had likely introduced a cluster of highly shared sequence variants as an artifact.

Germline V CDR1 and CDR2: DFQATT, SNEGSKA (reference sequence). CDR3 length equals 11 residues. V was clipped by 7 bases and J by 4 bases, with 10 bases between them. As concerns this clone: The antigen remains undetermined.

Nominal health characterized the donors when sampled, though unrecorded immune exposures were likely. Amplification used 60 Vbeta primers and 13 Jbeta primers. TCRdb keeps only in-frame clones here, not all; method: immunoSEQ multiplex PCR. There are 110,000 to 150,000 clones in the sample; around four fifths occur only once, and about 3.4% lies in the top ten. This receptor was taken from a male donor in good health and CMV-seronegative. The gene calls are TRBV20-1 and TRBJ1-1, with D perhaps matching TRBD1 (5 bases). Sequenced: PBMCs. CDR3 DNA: TGCAGTGTCCCAGGGTCCACTGAAGCTTTCTTT. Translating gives CSVPGSTEAFF.